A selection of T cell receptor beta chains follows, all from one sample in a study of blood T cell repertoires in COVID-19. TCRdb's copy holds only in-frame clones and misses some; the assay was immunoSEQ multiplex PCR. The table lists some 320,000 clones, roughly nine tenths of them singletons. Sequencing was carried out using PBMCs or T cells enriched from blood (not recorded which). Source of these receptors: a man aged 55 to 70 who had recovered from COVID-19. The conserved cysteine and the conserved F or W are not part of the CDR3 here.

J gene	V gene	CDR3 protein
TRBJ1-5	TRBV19	ASKDRGNQPQH
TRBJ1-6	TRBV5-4	ASSLGQYATSPLH
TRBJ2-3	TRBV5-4	ASSLTSGGTDTQY
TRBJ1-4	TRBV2	ASSVRGTGGEKLF
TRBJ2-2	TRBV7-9	ASSLVQGNTGELF
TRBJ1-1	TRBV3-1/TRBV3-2	ASSLKGVGGTEAF
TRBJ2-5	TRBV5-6	ASSETGGPGETQY
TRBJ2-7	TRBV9	ASSPEGRQIDEQY
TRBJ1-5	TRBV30	AWSRGAGGQPQH
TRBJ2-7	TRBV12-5	ASGFSPGQGADEQY
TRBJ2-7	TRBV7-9	ASSHGGDAEQY
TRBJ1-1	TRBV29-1	SVRTGGDTEAF
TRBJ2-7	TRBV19	ASSKGWGEQY
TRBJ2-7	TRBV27	ASKSGGLPYEQY